Listed below are T cell receptor beta chains from one sample, sequenced in a study of immune characterization of retroperitoneal liposarcoma. TCRdb redid the calling of the PCR reads with MiXCR, one entry per CDR3 protein. The sample has around 13,000 distinct CDR3 sequences, 45% to 50% seen once. The sequencing input was tumor tissue. Receptors were obtained from a female donor with retroperitoneal liposarcoma. The CDR3 runs from the conserved cysteine through the conserved F or W. D genes are given only for firm matches. Some rows have no size entry. The others give once, few or many, or a class for an expanded clone.

D gene | J gene | clone size | V gene | CDR3 protein | CDR3 DNA
. | TRBJ2-5 | . | TRBV10-2 | CAALGAQETQYF | TGCGCCGCCTTGGGGGCCCAAGAGACCCAGTACTTC
. | TRBJ2-6 | few | TRBV12-3/TRBV12-4 | CASSTSGLGANVLTF | TGTGCCAGCAGTACTTCAGGGCTTGGGGCCAACGTCCTGACTTTC
. | TRBJ2-1 | . | TRBV6-1 | CASSEEAGSYNEQFF | TGTGCCAGCAGTGAAGAAGCGGGTTCCTACAATGAGCAGTTCTTC
. | TRBJ2-6 | . | TRBV11-3 | CASSLEQSSGANVLTF | TGTGCCAGCAGCTTAGAACAGAGCTCTGGGGCCAACGTCCTGACTTTC
TRBD2 | TRBJ2-1 | few | TRBV24-1 | CATSDPGLAGGEQFF | TGTGCCACCAGTGATCCGGGACTAGCGGGAGGTGAGCAGTTCTTC
. | TRBJ2-3 | . | TRBV6-1 | CASSEGGTDTQYF | TGTGCCAGCAGTGAGGGCGGCACAGATACGCAGTATTTT
. | TRBJ2-5 | many | TRBV12-5 | CASGPSRQETQYF | TGTGCTAGTGGTCCCTCACGCCAAGAGACCCAGTACTTC
. | TRBJ2-1 | . | TRBV11-2 | CASSSAGQSRSEQFF | TGTGCCAGCAGCTCCGCGGGACAGTCGCGAAGCGAGCAGTTCTTC
. | TRBJ1-1 | . | TRBV12-3/TRBV12-4 | CASSLKGNTEAFF | TGTGCCAGCAGTTTGAAAGGGAACACTGAAGCTTTCTTT
TRBD1 | TRBJ2-1 | . | TRBV6-8 | CASSYAATGNPYEQFF | TGTGCCAGCAGTTACGCCGCGACAGGGAACCCCTACGAGCAGTTCTTC
. | TRBJ2-1 | . | TRBV6-2/TRBV6-3 | CASSPPMQREQFF | TGTGCCAGCAGTCCTCCGATGCAGCGCGAGCAGTTCTTC
. | TRBJ2-1 | . | TRBV12-3/TRBV12-4 | CASYSYNEQFF | TGTGCCAGCTACAGTTACAATGAGCAGTTCTTC
. | TRBJ2-1 | . | TRBV6-1 | CASSEEMGETQFF | TGTGCCAGCAGTGAAGAGATGGGAGAGACCCAGTTCTTC
. | TRBJ2-1 | . | TRBV7-4 | CASSLDPGIEETQFF | TGTGCCAGCAGCTTAGACCCAGGGATCGAAGAGACCCAGTTCTTC
. | TRBJ2-1 | . | TRBV6-4 | CASAAAGYNEQFF | TGTGCCAGCGCGGCAGCAGGTTACAATGAGCAGTTCTTC
TRBD1 | TRBJ1-3 | . | TRBV12-3/TRBV12-4 | CASSLVQGQTSGNTIYF | TGTGCCAGCAGTCTCGTACAGGGGCAAACCTCTGGAAACACCATATATTTT
TRBD1 | TRBJ2-7 | few | TRBV6-1 | CASSRPGGEQYF | TGTGCCAGCAGTCGTCCAGGGGGCGAGCAGTACTTC
TRBD2 | TRBJ2-1 | . | TRBV6-5 | CASASVYSGSPNNEQFF | TGTGCCAGCGCAAGTGTTTATAGCGGGAGTCCGAACAATGAGCAGTTCTTC
TRBD1 | TRBJ2-7 | . | TRBV10-1 | CASSESDFRGQGEQYF | TGCGCCAGCAGTGAGTCGGATTTCAGGGGGCAAGGTGAGCAGTACTTC
. | TRBJ2-2 | . | TRBV11-3 | CASSKLGGGTGELFF | TGTGCCAGCAGCAAGTTAGGGGGGGGCACCGGGGAGCTGTTTTTT
. | TRBJ2-7 | . | TRBV6-1 | CATAKTPGVWPYNEQYF | TGTGCCACCGCAAAAACCCCTGGGGTTTGGCCGTACAATGAGCAGTACTTC
TRBD1 | TRBJ2-5 | few | TRBV12-3/TRBV12-4 | CASSSRTGNQETQYF | TGTGCCAGCAGTTCCAGGACAGGGAACCAAGAGACCCAGTACTTC
. | TRBJ2-7 | . | TRBV11-2 | CASSRDSFSYEQYF | TGTGCCAGCAGTCGTGACAGTTTCTCCTACGAGCAGTACTTC
TRBD1 | TRBJ2-7 | medium-sized | TRBV12-5 | CASGLVPGQLAKGAYEQYF | TGTGCTAGTGGTTTGGTACCGGGACAGCTGGCTAAGGGCGCCTACGAGCAGTACTTC
TRBD2 | TRBJ2-3 | . | TRBV6-1 | CASRARLAGARADTQYF | TGTGCCAGCAGGGCCAGACTAGCGGGGGCGCGAGCAGATACGCAGTATTTT
. | TRBJ2-5 | medium-sized | TRBV4-1 | CASSGPGPGETQYF | TGCGCCAGCAGCGGACCGGGACCGGGAGAGACCCAGTACTTC
. | TRBJ2-3 | few | TRBV6-8 | CASSFDRSTDTQYF | TGTGCCAGCAGTTTTGACCGTAGCACAGATACGCAGTATTTT
. | TRBJ1-5 | once | TRBV7-2 | CANSPPGTLQTRAQHF | TGTGCCAATAGCCCTCCCGGGACACTTCAGACCCGAGCCCAGCATTTT
. | TRBJ2-7 | . | TRBV6-1 | CATSGQFSYEQYF | TGTGCCACGAGTGGACAGTTCTCCTACGAGCAGTACTTC
TRBD1 | TRBJ1-6 | few | TRBV12-3/TRBV12-4 | CASSPGQGGGSPLHF | TGTGCCAGCAGTCCCGGACAGGGTGGGGGTTCACCCCTCCACTTT
. | TRBJ2-3 | . | TRBV25-1 | CASSGYRGTDTQYF | TGTGCCAGCAGTGGCTACAGGGGCACAGATACGCAGTATTTT
. | TRBJ2-7 | once | TRBV4-3 | CASSQEVGLYEQYF | TGCGCCAGCAGCCAAGAAGTGGGGCTCTACGAGCAGTACTTC
TRBD2 | TRBJ2-3 | . | TRBV27 | CASSRLAGGPADTQYF | TGTGCCAGCAGCCGACTAGCGGGAGGGCCTGCTGATACGCAGTATTTT